This T cell receptor (beta chain) appears in the sequencing data of a study of T cell clonality in common variable immunodeficiency. Study observations and caveats: Common variable immunodeficiency TCR beta sequences reportedly had fewer deletions and N-nucleotide insertions.

Ten or more counts support this clone. Its specificity is not known. The missing CDR3 end, 3 residues past where the read stops, is filled in from the germline J gene. Clones were read by immunoSEQ multiplex PCR, and TCRdb kept only the in-frame ones, dropping some. Altogether about 60,000 clones were found in the sample, and no singletons occur. Patients and controls were mostly of Caucasian heritage. CDR1 is SNHLY and CDR2 is FYNNEI in the germline V gene. This CDR3 has 14 amino acids. The V and J ends lost 8 bases and 7 bases, in that order; junction bases with no gene match: 4. Specimen: peripheral blood mononuclear cells. The V call is TRBV2, the J call TRBJ1-6, with 11 bases fitting TRBD1. This receptor was taken from a person between 18 and 70 years old in good health. CDR3 protein: CASHRTGGNSPLHF. CDR3 DNA, as far as it was read: TGTGCCAGCCACCGGACAGGGGGCAATTCACCC.